This T cell receptor (beta chain) was recovered during a study of T-cell memory formation after mild COVID-19. Points from the study as a whole: The authors left the SARS-CoV-2 specificity of second-wave clones peaking on day 37 unconfirmed.

TCRdb re-called the 5' RACE reads with MiXCR, one entry per CDR3 protein. This sample has around 340,000 distinct CDR3 sequences; approximately 14% occur once, and the top ten carry around a fifth. In the case of this clonotype: Its antigen is not known.

The CDR3 sequence is 15 residues long. CDR1 and CDR2 from the germline V gene are SGHTA and FQGTGA. V gave up 4 bases and J gave up 9 bases; unmatched junction bases: 7. The TCR was taken from a man in his late teens or twenties who had mild COVID-19 (a few samples of this study predate the infection). Cell type and time point are not known. This chain joins TRBV7-3 and TRBJ2-3, with 13 bases identical to TRBD2. What was sequenced was PBMCs or a T cell subset sorted from them (not recorded which). The CDR3 loop is CASSSGTSGAITQYF. As DNA, the CDR3 is TGTGCCAGCAGCTCGGGGACTAGCGGGGCCATAACGCAGTATTTT.